This TCR beta chain comes out of a study of blood T cells in healthy people across ages. Remarks on this clonotype: The antigen is unknown.

The authors ran a second PCR of roughly 6 to 11 cycles using a sample-barcoded 5' primer and a J-beta primer mix. In TCRdb, the 5' RACE reads were re-called with MiXCR into one record per CDR3 protein. Of about 640,000 distinct CDR3 sequences listed, under 70% are singletons. Trimming left V 3 bases short and J 6 bases short, with 18 bases between. This CDR3 comprises 16 residues. Study observations and caveats: Among T cells, TCR beta diversity per million cells dropped roughly linearly as age rose. Diversity estimates drawn from one million T cells were deemed underestimates. Nothing was known about donor CMV status, and this possibly confounded expanded clonotype changes.

The gene calls are TRBV12-3 or TRBV12-4 and TRBJ2-1; D gene uncertain. The sequence came from a man aged 55 to 70 in good health. Sequences were obtained from blood. CDR3 sequence: CASSLRPKGGFNEQFF. The CDR3 DNA sequence: TGTGCCAGCAGTTTGAGGCCCAAGGGTGGATTCAATGAGCAGTTCTTC.